The clone carrying this TCR beta chain was seen a handful of times. Antigen unknown. Sample-barcoded 5' priming and a J-beta primer mix drove a second PCR of 7 to 11 cycles. Carrying 12 random nucleotides, a template-switch adaptor labeled each individual cDNA molecule. At least 2.5 million CDR3-containing paired-end reads were obtained per sample. TCRdb used MiXCR to reprocess the 5' RACE reads, holding one entry per CDR3 protein. The data hold around 1,000,000 distinct CDR3 sequences, with roughly 24% observed a single time. Germline CDR1 reads DFQATT; CDR2 reads SNEGSKA (reference sequence). V shed 5 bases and J 1 base; nucleotides not matched to a gene: 9. CDR3 size: 16 residues. This entry is derived from a study of blood T cells in healthy people across ages. Study-level findings and limits: With naive T cell percentage, TCR beta diversity showed a strong correlation.

The sample was also linked to a second study, of T cells of mothers and their children.

Sample: blood. This chain uses TRBV20-1 with TRBJ2-7; 12 bases fit TRBD2. The sequence was obtained from a girl aged 2-15 years in good health. The CDR3 reads CSAGYLGTSGSYEQYF. In DNA, the CDR3 is TGCAGTGCTGGATACTTGGGGACTAGCGGGTCCTACGAGCAGTACTTC.